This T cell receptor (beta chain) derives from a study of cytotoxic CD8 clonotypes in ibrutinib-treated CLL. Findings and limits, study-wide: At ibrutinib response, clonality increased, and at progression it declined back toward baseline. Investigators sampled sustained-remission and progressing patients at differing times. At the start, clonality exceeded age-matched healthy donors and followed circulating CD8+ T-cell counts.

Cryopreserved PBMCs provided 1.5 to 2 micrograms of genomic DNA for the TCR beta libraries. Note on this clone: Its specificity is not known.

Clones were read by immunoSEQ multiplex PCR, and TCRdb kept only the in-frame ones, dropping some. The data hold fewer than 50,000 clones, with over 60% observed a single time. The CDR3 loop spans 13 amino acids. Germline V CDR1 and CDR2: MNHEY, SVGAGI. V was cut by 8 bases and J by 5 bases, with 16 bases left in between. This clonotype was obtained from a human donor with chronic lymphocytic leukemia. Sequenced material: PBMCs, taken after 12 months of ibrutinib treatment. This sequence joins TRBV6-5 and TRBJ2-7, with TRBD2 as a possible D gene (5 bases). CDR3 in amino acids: CASPKSEGHEQYF. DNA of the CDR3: TGTGCCAGCCCCAAATCTGAGGGCCACGAGCAGTACTTC.